The text below deals with one T cell receptor beta chain. As originally analysed: How many nucleated cells were present was estimated from reference gene primer amplification. Clones were sequenced by immunoSEQ multiplex PCR, and TCRdb holds only the in-frame ones, with some missing. The V and J calls and clone size were taken over from that table, and D and trimming were inferred from the DNA. Altogether tens of thousands of clones are present, approximately 90% being singletons, with the ten largest covering 25% to 30%. This specimen belongs to a study of blood T cell repertoires in COVID-19. Looking at the study overall: Samples representing acute and convalescent COVID-19 were sourced from the United States, Italy and Spain. From T cells, B-cell-depleted T cells, or PBMCs came the material, which was cDNA or gDNA.

The sequence derives from a man aged 45-65 years with active or convalescent COVID-19. The sequencing input was peripheral blood.

CDR3 in amino acids: CASSKVGGGCCEKLFF. The CDR3 DNA follows: TGTGCCAGCAGCAAAGTGGGGGGAGGTTGCTGCGAAAAACTGTTTTTT. This sequence joins TRBV21-1 and TRBJ1-4. TRBV21-1 is described as a pseudogene. The CDR3 is 16 amino acids.